Included here is one TCR beta chain sequence, with context. This record comes from a study of blood T cell repertoires in COVID-19. Study at large: Collection of acute and convalescent COVID-19 samples took place in the United States, Italy and Spain. In each case, the material was cDNA or gDNA derived from T cells, B-cell-depleted T cells, or PBMCs.

In the authors' workflow: Reference gene primer amplification gave estimated nucleated cell counts. Profiled with immunoSEQ multiplex PCR; TCRdb holds only in-frame clones, not every one. Clone size and the V and J calls come from that table; the DNA yielded D and trimming. The sample has approximately 110,000 clones, approximately 70% seen once. The CDR3 runs 15 residues. Germline trimming cut 3 bases from V and 6 bases from J; bases unmatched to any gene: 5. Looked up from germline, CDR1 is SEHNR and CDR2 is FQNEAQ (reference sequence). The sequencing sample was made of peripheral blood. The sequence was collected from an elderly man with acute or convalescent COVID-19. The V and J genes are TRBV7-9 and TRBJ1-6; TRBD1 aligns across 7 bases. The CDR3 is CASSFRQGGNSPLHF. In DNA, the CDR3 is TGTGCCAGCAGCTTCCGACAGGGCGGTAATTCACCCCTCCACTTT.